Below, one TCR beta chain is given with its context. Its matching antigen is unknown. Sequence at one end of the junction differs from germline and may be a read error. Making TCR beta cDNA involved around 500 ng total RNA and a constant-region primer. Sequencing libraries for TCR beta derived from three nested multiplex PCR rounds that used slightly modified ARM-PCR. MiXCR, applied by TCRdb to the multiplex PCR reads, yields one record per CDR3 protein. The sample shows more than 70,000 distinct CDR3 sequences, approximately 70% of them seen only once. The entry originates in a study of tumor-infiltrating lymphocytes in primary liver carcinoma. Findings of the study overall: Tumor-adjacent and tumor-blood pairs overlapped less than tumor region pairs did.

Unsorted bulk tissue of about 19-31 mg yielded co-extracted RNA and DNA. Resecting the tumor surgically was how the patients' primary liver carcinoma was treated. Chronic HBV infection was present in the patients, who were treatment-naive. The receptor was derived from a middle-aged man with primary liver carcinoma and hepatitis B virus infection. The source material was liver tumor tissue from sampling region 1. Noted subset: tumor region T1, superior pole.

This CDR3 is CSGQGSYNEQLF. For the CDR3, the DNA is TGCAGTGGACAGGGAAGCTACAATGAGCAGCTCTTC. The rearrangement joins TRBV20-1 to TRBJ2-1; 7 bases line up with TRBD1. This CDR3 region has 12 residues. From germline, CDR1 is DFQATT and CDR2 SNEGSKA (reference sequence).